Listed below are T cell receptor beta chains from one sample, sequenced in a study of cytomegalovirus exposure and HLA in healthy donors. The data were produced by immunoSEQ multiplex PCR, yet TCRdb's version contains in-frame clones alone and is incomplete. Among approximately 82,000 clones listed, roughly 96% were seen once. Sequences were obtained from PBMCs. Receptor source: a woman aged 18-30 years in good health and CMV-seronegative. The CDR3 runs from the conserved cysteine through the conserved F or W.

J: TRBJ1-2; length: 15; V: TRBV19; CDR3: CASSDRTGSAYGYTF
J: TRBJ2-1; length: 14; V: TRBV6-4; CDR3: CASSASGASNEQFF
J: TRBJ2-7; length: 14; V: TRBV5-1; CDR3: CASSPSTGQWEQYF
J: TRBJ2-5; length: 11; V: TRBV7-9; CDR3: CASSPAGSQYF
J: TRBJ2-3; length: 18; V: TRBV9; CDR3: CASSVPSGGGPSTDTQYF
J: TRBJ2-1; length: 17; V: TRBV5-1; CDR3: CASSLEGSGASYNEQFF
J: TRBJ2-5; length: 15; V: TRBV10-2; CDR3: CASAQGAEMMETQYF
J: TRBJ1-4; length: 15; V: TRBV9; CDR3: CASSVGQGKNEKLFF
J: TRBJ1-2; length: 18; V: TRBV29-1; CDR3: CSDHGAEIAGQGIYGYTF
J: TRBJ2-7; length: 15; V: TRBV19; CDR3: CASSVVGQGSYEQYF
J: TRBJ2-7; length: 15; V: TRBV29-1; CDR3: CSVEEFGGGPYEQYF
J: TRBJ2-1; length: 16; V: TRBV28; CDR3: CASRLAGLAAYNEQFF
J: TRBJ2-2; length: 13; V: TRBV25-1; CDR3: CASSILDTGELFF
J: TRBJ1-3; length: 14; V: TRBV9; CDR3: CASSVGDSGNTIYF
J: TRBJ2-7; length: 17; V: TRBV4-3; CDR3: CASSQVFWGQGGYEQYF
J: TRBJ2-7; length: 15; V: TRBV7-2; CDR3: CASSFRPGQGGEQYF
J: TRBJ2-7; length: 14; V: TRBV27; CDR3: CASSRQAGIYEQYF
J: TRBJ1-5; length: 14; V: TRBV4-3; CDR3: CASSQDTGNRPQHF
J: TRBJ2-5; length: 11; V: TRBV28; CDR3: CASSLEETQYF
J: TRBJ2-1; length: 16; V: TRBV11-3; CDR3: CASSQRGAGGKNEQFF
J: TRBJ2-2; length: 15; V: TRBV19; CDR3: CASSRWTGVTGELFF
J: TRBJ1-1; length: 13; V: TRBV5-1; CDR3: CASSFSVNTEAFF
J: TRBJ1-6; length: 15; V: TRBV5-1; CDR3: CASSLSTGSASPLHF
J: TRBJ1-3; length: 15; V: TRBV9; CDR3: CASSYQPSGGNTIYF
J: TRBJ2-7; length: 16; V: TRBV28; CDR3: CASSFVGVPQPYEQYF
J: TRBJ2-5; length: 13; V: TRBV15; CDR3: CATSRDRGETQYF
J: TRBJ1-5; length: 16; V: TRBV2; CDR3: CASTYSQGISNQPQHF
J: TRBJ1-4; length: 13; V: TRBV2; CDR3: CASIRGEAEKLFF
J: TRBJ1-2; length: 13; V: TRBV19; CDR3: CASSFGTGYGYTF
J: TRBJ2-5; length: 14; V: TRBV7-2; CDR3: CASRGGGSRETQYF
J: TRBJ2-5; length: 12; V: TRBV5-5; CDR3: CASSFSGETQYF
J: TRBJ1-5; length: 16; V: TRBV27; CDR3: CASSLSNRGRVQPQHF
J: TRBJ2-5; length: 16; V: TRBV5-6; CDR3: CASSFGFQRRQETQYF
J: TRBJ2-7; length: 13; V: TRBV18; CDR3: CASSRTDAYEQYF
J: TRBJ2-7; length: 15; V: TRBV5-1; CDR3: CASSVQTTRGSEQYF
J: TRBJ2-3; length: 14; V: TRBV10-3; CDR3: CAISDVVGGDTQYF
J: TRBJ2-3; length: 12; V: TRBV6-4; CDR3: CALRLVTDTQYF
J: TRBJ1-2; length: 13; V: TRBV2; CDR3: CASRVGGLRGYTF
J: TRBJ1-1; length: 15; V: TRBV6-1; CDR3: CALISAGAGNTEAFF
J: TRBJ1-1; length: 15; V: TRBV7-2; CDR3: CASSDRGGFNTEAFF
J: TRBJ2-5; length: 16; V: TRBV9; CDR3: CASSGREGRWQETQYF
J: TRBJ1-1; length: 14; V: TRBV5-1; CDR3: CASSLGGRGTEAFF
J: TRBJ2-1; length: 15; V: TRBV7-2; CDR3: CASSPKRGGLVEQFF
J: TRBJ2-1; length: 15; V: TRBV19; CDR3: CASRFRLAKTNEQFF
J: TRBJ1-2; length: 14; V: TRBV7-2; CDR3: CASSLSGAIYGYTF
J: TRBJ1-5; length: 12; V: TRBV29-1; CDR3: CSVGDRDQPQHF
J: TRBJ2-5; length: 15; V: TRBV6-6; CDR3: CASSYGGTSGETQYF
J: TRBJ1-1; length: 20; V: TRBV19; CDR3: CASSIDPIFWGRGHYGEAFF
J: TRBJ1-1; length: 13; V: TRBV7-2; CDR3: CASSLWEVTEAFF
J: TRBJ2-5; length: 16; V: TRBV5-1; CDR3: CASSFTSGGASETQYF
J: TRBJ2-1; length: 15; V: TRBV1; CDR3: CTSPGKTVRYNEQFF
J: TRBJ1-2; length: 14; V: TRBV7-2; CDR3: CASSFMAAAYGYTF
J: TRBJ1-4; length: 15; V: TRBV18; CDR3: CASSPPGQGGEKLFF
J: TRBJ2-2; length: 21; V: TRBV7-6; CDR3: CASSVSRVGLAGQGPTGELFF
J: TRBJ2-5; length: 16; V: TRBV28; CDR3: CASSSRKTGARGTQYF
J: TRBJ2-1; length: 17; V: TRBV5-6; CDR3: CASSQNLGLAGPNEQFF
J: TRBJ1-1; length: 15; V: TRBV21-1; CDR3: CASSKKSSGGSEAFF
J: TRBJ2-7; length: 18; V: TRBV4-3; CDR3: CASSQALGVAGDPYEQYF
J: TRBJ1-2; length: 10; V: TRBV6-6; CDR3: CATLRGGYTF
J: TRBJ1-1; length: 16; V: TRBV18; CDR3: CASSPPGGTGNTEAFF